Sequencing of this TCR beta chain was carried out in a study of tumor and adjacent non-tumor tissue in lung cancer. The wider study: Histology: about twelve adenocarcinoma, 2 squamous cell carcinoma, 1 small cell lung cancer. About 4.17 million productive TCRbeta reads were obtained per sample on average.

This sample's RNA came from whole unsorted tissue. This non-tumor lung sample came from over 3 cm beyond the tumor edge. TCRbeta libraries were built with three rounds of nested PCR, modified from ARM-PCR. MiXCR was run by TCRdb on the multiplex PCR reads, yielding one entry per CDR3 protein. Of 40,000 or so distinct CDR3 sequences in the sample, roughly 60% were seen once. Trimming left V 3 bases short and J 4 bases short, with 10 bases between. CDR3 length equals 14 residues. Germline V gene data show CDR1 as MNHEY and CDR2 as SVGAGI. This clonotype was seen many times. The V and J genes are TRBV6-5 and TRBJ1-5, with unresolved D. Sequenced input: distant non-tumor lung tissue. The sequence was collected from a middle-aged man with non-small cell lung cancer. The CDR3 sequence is CASSYRAGNQPQHF. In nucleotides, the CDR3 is TGTGCCAGCAGTTATAGGGCGGGAAATCAGCCCCAGCATTTT.